This T cell receptor (beta chain) came from a study of blood T cells in healthy people across ages. V was trimmed by 4 bases and J by 7 bases, leaving 17 bases between them. CDR1 is LGHDT, CDR2 YNNKEL, per germline (reference sequence). This CDR3 has 14 amino acids. It was with a sample-barcoded 5' primer and a J-beta primer mix that a second PCR of roughly 7 to 12 cycles was run. TCRdb redid the calling of the 5' RACE reads with MiXCR, one entry per CDR3 protein. Among about 970,000 distinct CDR3 sequences listed, roughly 51% were seen once. The rearrangement links TRBV3-1 to TRBJ2-7, with D perhaps being TRBD1 or TRBD2 (5 bases each). This TCR was recovered from a woman aged 60-70 years in good health. The specimen sequenced was blood. The CDR3 loop is CASSRGTGTPEQYF. CDR3 in DNA: TGTGCCAGCAGCCGAGGGACGGGGACCCCGGAGCAGTACTTC.